This TCR beta chain is from a study of STAT5B mutations in CD4+ large granular lymphocyte leukemia. Regarding the study as a whole: Data were not HLA-matched across samples. Main leukemic clonotypes were patient-specific, but roughly 26% appeared at low frequency elsewhere.

Control samples were healthy donors' buffy coats. For this clone: Its cognate antigen is unknown.

Some clones are missing from TCRdb's copy, which holds only in-frame ones; the method was immunoSEQ multiplex PCR. This table has some 30,000 clones, around 70% appearing once. The sequence came from a human donor in good health. The sample comprised CD4+ T cells from blood buffy coats.

This chain's CDR3 is CASSNARGSVNYEQYF. The DNA for the CDR3 is TGTGCCAGCAGTAACGCCAGGGGAAGTGTTAACTACGAGCAGTACTTC. The chain has TRBV27 and TRBJ2-7, with TRBD1 as a possible D gene (6 bases). V gave up 5 bases and J gave up 3 bases, with 20 bases separating them. CDR3 length: 16 residues. Germline V gives CDR1 MNHEY, CDR2 SMNVEV (reference sequence).